This T cell receptor beta chain was documented in a study of blood T cells in healthy people across ages. V lost 5 bases, J lost 6 bases, and 22 bases lay in between. The length of the CDR3 is 16 residues. The germline V gene encodes CDR1 MNHEY and CDR2 SVGAGI. This clonotype appeared many times. Next came a second PCR, run for about 7 to 12 cycles, which used a sample-barcoded 5' primer along with a J-beta primer mix. TCRdb ran MiXCR on the 5' RACE reads and lists one entry per CDR3 protein. The table lists over 950,000 distinct CDR3 sequences, 35% to 45% of them singletons. This clonotype was sampled from a man aged 18 to 29 in good health. The chain employs TRBV6-5 and TRBJ2-5, with a tentative D call TRBD1 (6 bases). Sequencing was carried out using blood. The CDR3 sequence is CASSAHHRERTKTQYF. CDR3 coding DNA: TGTGCCAGCAGTGCCCATCACAGGGAGCGGACGAAGACCCAGTACTTC.